The rows below give T cell receptor beta chains drawn from one sample of a study of blood T cell repertoires in COVID-19. Measured with immunoSEQ multiplex PCR; TCRdb has only the in-frame clones, and not every one. Of 350,000 to 550,000 clones in the sample, roughly nine tenths were seen once. Sequences were obtained from PBMCs or T cells enriched from blood (not recorded which). These receptors originate from a woman younger than 35 with acute COVID-19. CDR3s include the opening cysteine and the closing phenylalanine or tryptophan. D genes are given only for firm matches. Expanded clones get a size class; other rows say once, few or many, or leave the size out.

>TRBV25-1|15|TRBJ2-5|.|TRBD1
CASRVRDRGLETQYF
TGTGCCAGCAGAGTCCGGGACAGGGGGCTGGAGACCCAGTACTTC
>TRBV2|14|TRBJ2-2|.|.
CASREGIYTGELFF
TGTGCCAGCAGGGAGGGGATTTATACCGGGGAGCTGTTTTTT
>TRBV13|12|TRBJ1-1|.|.
CASSRGGGMAFF
TGTGCCAGCAGCCGGGGCGGGGGTATGGCTTTCTTT
>TRBV19|11|TRBJ1-2|.|TRBD1
CASYTGVGYTF
TGTGCCAGTTACACAGGGGTTGGCTACACCTTC
>TRBV19|13|TRBJ2-5|once|TRBD2
CASSRTSKETQYF
TGTGCCAGTAGCCGGACTAGTAAAGAGACCCAGTACTTC
>TRBV7-2|15|TRBJ2-7|few|TRBD1
CASSIGQGLLYEQYF
TGTGCCAGCAGCATCGGACAGGGGTTACTTTACGAGCAGTACTTC
>TRBV5-5|15|TRBJ2-7|.|.
CASSYPLAGGNEQYF
TGTGCCAGCAGCTACCCGCTGGCAGGGGGGAACGAGCAGTACTTC
>TRBV29-1|14|TRBJ2-3|.|TRBD2
CSVISGSGTDTQYF
TGCAGCGTTATTAGCGGGAGTGGAACAGATACGCAGTATTTT
>TRBV10-1|14|TRBJ2-2|many|.
CASSEYRLTGELFF
TGCGCCAGCAGTGAATACCGACTCACCGGGGAGCTGTTTTTT
>TRBV6-5|13|TRBJ2-7|.|.
CASWPGGLYEQYF
TGTGCCAGCTGGCCGGGGGGCCTATACGAGCAGTACTTC
>TRBV5-1|15|TRBJ2-3|.|.
CASSLAGQNTDTQYF
TGCGCCAGCAGCCTGGCGGGACAGAACACAGATACGCAGTATTTT
>TRBV2|12|TRBJ2-5|once|TRBD1
CASSRDRMAQYF
TGTGCCAGCAGTCGGGACAGGATGGCCCAGTACTTC
>TRBV18|14|TRBJ2-5|.|.
CASSPGQDQETQYF
TGTGCCAGCTCACCAGGGCAGGACCAAGAGACCCAGTACTTC
>TRBV19|15|TRBJ1-2|.|.
CASSIIQEASYGYTF
TGTGCCAGTAGTATAATCCAGGAGGCATCCTATGGCTACACCTTC
>TRBV28|14|TRBJ2-7|.|.
CASSFGTRGSEQYF
TGTGCCAGCAGTTTCGGGACTCGGGGTTCCGAGCAGTACTTC
>TRBV18|15|TRBJ2-4|.|.
CASSPEPLAKNIQYF
TGTGCCAGCTCACCGGAGCCACTAGCCAAAAACATTCAGTACTTC
>TRBV2|15|TRBJ1-2|.|TRBD1
CASSLSTGQGGGYTF
TGTGCCAGCAGTCTTTCGACCGGACAGGGTGGCGGCTACACCTTC
>TRBV11-3|14|TRBJ2-7|.|TRBD1
CASSLSGTVYEQYF
TGTGCCAGCAGCTTATCCGGGACAGTCTACGAGCAGTACTTC
>TRBV10-1|15|TRBJ2-5|.|TRBD1
CASSEGQGVKETQYF
TGCGCCAGCAGTGAGGGGCAGGGGGTAAAGGAGACCCAGTACTTC
>TRBV20-1|14|TRBJ2-1|.|.
CSASTRSSYNEQFF
TGCAGTGCTAGTACTAGGAGCTCCTACAATGAGCAGTTCTTC
>TRBV7-2|14|TRBJ2-1|.|TRBD2
CASSLAGGANEQFF
TGTGCCAGCAGCTTAGCGGGAGGGGCAAATGAGCAGTTCTTC
>TRBV5-4|12|TRBJ2-7|.|.
CATAISDGEQYF
TGTGCCACCGCGATTAGCGACGGCGAGCAGTACTTC
>TRBV3-1/TRBV3-2|16|TRBJ1-5|.|.
CASSQGPQERNQPQHF
TGTGCCAGCAGCCAAGGACCCCAGGAGCGGAATCAGCCCCAGCATTTT
>TRBV9|16|TRBJ2-2|.|TRBD1
CASSVGGTGATGELFF
TGTGCCAGCAGCGTAGGTGGGACAGGGGCCACCGGGGAGCTGTTTTTT
>TRBV2|15|TRBJ2-7|once|.
CASSVLQVSPYEQYF
TGTGCCAGCAGTGTACTCCAGGTTTCCCCCTACGAGCAGTACTTC
>TRBV30|13|TRBJ1-1|.|TRBD1
CAWSFRGRTEAFF
TGTGCCTGGAGTTTCAGGGGGAGAACTGAAGCTTTCTTT
>TRBV6-2/TRBV6-3|18|TRBJ2-1|.|TRBD2
CASSSHRASGSVWNEQFF
TGTGCCAGCAGTTCCCATCGGGCTAGCGGGAGTGTGTGGAATGAGCAGTTCTTC
>TRBV30|18|TRBJ2-2|.|TRBD1
CAWSGLSVTGGNTGELFF
TGTGCCTGGAGTGGACTGTCGGTGACAGGGGGGAACACCGGGGAGCTGTTTTTT
>TRBV19|13|TRBJ2-7|.|TRBD1
CASSMWGQYEQYF
TGTGCCAGTAGTATGTGGGGACAGTACGAGCAGTACTTC
>TRBV30|13|TRBJ1-1|.|.
CAWSDPSARLAFF
TGTGCCTGGAGTGATCCATCAGCTAGGCTCGCTTTCTTT
>TRBV6-5|13|TRBJ1-2|.|TRBD1
CASSKRTGAGYTF
TGTGCCAGCAGTAAACGGACAGGGGCTGGCTACACCTTC
>TRBV7-9|13|TRBJ1-1|.|.
CASSLASGTEAFF
TGTGCCAGCAGCTTAGCGTCAGGTACTGAAGCTTTCTTT
>TRBV6-2/TRBV6-3|14|TRBJ2-1|.|.
CASSNSGPYNEQFF
TGTGCCAGCAGTAATAGCGGCCCCTACAATGAGCAGTTCTTC
>TRBV12-3/TRBV12-4|12|TRBJ2-3|.|.
CASRYSEDTQYF
TGTGCCAGCAGGTACTCGGAGGATACGCAGTATTTT
>TRBV5-4|15|TRBJ1-1|few|.
CALGGFKTGNTEAFF
TGTGCCCTCGGAGGGTTCAAAACAGGGAACACTGAAGCTTTCTTT
>TRBV18|15|TRBJ2-5|.|.
CASSHRTSPQETQYF
TGTGCCAGCTCACACAGGACATCGCCTCAAGAGACCCAGTACTTC
>TRBV13|14|TRBJ1-1|many|.
CASSWRGGGPEAFF
TGTGCCAGCAGCTGGCGCGGGGGGGGACCTGAAGCTTTCTTT
>TRBV11-2|15|TRBJ2-7|once|TRBD2
CASSLVGGSTYEQYF
TGTGCCAGCAGCTTAGTCGGCGGGAGTACCTACGAGCAGTACTTC
>TRBV29-1|12|TRBJ2-1|.|TRBD1
CSSDRGNNEQFF
TGCAGCTCCGACAGGGGTAACAATGAGCAGTTCTTC
>TRBV3-1/TRBV3-2|20|TRBJ2-1|.|.
CASSQDSTVWRPLGGNEQFF
TGTGCCAGCAGCCAAGATTCCACAGTGTGGCGGCCACTGGGGGGCAATGAGCAGTTCTTC
>TRBV30|17|TRBJ1-3|.|TRBD1
CAWSFPDRLLSGNTIYF
TGTGCCTGGAGTTTCCCGGACAGGCTGCTCTCTGGAAACACCATATATTTT
>TRBV18|19|TRBJ2-1|.|TRBD2
CASSPTLGGGGALGYEQFF
TGTGCCAGCTCACCGACCTTAGGAGGCGGGGGGGCCTTGGGCTATGAGCAGTTCTTC
>TRBV4-1|16|TRBJ1-1|.|.
CASSQGGRGVFTEAFF
TGCGCCAGCAGCCAAGGGGGCAGGGGAGTTTTTACTGAAGCTTTCTTT
>TRBV2|15|TRBJ1-2|.|.
CASSEEALANYGYTF
TGTGCCAGCAGTGAAGAGGCCCTAGCTAACTATGGCTACACCTTC
>TRBV4-1|13|TRBJ2-1|.|TRBD2
CASRTSGTNEQFF
TGCGCCAGCAGAACTAGCGGGACCAATGAGCAGTTCTTC
>TRBV6-5|14|TRBJ2-1|.|TRBD1
CASSIRQGYNEQFF
TGTGCCAGCAGTATCCGACAGGGTTACAATGAGCAGTTCTTC
>TRBV24-1|13|TRBJ1-2|.|.
CATGRLINYGYTF
TGTGCCACGGGTCGACTGATTAACTATGGCTACACCTTC
>TRBV2|14|TRBJ2-3|.|.
CASSGNSPSDTQYF
TGTGCCAGCAGTGGAAACAGCCCCTCAGATACGCAGTATTTT
>TRBV29-1|11|TRBJ1-4|once|.
CSVARGEKLFF
TGCAGCGTTGCTCGGGGAGAAAAACTGTTTTTT
>TRBV9|15|TRBJ1-2|.|.
CASSAEGFGNYGYTF
TGTGCCAGCAGCGCCGAGGGTTTTGGTAACTATGGCTACACCTTC
>TRBV5-1|17|TRBJ2-3|few|.
CASSFATGTPSTDTQYF
TGCGCCAGCAGCTTTGCCACGGGGACTCCGAGCACAGATACGCAGTATTTT
>TRBV7-7|15|TRBJ2-1|.|TRBD2
CASSPLAGVYNEQFF
TGTGCCAGCAGCCCCCTAGCGGGGGTCTACAATGAGCAGTTCTTC
>TRBV2|12|TRBJ2-2|once|TRBD1
CAIRRGIGELFF
TGTGCCATCCGCAGGGGGATCGGGGAGCTGTTTTTT
>TRBV7-8|14|TRBJ1-6|.|TRBD1
CASSSRDRNSPLHF
TGTGCCAGCAGCTCCCGGGACAGAAATTCACCCCTCCACTTT
>TRBV4-1|16|TRBJ2-5|.|TRBD2
CASSQTSGRAGETQYF
TGCGCCAGCAGCCAGACTAGCGGGAGGGCCGGGGAGACCCAGTACTTC